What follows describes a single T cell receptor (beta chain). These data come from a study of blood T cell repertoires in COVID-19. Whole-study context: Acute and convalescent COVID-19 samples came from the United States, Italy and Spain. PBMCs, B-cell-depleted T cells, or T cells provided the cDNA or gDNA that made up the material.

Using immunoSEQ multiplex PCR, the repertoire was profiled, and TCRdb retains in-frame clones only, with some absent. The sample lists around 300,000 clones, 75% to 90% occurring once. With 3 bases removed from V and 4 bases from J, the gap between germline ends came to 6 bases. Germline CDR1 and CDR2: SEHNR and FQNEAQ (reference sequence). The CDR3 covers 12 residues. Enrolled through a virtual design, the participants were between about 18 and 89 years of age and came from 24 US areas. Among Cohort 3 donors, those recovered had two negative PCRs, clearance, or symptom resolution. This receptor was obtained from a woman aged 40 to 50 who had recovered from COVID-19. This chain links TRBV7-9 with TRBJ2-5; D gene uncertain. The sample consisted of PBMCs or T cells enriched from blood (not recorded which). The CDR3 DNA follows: TGTGCCAGCAGCTTTGAGTCAGAGACCCAGTACTTC. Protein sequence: CASSFESETQYF.